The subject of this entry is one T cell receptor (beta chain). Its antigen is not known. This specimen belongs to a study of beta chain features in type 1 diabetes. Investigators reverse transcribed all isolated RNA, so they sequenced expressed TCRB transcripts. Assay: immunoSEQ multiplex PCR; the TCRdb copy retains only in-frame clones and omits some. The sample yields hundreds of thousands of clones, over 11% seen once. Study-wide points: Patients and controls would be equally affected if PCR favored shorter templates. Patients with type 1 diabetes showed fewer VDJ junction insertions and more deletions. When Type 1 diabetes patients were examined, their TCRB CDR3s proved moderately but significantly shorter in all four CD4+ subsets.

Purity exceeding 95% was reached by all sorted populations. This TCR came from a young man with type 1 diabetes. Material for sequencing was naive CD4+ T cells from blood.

The CDR3 is CASSLRLAGGSYEQYF. The CDR3 DNA is TGTGCCAGCAGCTTGCGCCTAGCGGGGGGCTCATACGAGCAGTACTTC. The J gene is TRBJ2-7, the V gene TRBV5-6; 11 nucleotides agree with TRBD2. The CDR3 covers 16 residues. The V and J ends lost 1 base and 4 bases, in that order; junction bases with no gene match: 7. Germline V gene lookup returns CDR1 SGHDT and CDR2 YYEEEE.